These 15 T cell receptor beta chains were sequenced from one sample in a study of shared clonotypes between healthy human individuals. The data were produced by immunoSEQ multiplex PCR, yet TCRdb's version contains in-frame clones alone and is incomplete. The sample lists about 710,000 clones, over 60% seen once, with under 2% in the top ten. Sample: memory CD4+ T cells sorted from blood. Subset of the sample: CD45RA-negative fraction. The receptors were sampled from a woman aged 30 to 39 in good health.

In its sample, this clone was seen a few times. The V gene is TRBV5-8, the J gene TRBJ1-4; 8 positions agree with TRBD1. With V trimmed by 3 bases and J by 4 bases, 2 bases remained unmatched. CDR1 is SGHTS and CDR2 is YDEGEE in the germline V gene. The length of the CDR3 is 14 residues. The CDR3 sequence is CASSWTGFNEKLFF. In DNA form, the CDR3 reads TGTGCCAGCAGCTGGACAGGGTTTAATGAAAAACTGTTTTTT.

The sample holds many counts of this clone. The chain has TRBV6-6 and TRBJ1-4, with 7 bases identical to TRBD1. The germline V gene has CDR1 MNHNY and CDR2 SVGAGI (reference sequence). The length of the CDR3 is 16 residues. V gave up 6 bases and J gave up 0 bases; unmatched junction bases: 7. The CDR3 spells CASRDRSQATNEKLFF. CDR3 nucleotides: TGTGCCAGCAGGGACAGGAGCCAGGCAACTAATGAAAAACTGTTTTTT.

The CDR3 spells CASSYGRRNEKLFF. The CDR3 region has the DNA TGCGCCAGCAGCTATGGACGGAGAAATGAAAAACTGTTTTTT. This rearrangement joins TRBV5-1 to TRBJ1-4, with D hard to call. The CDR3 is 14 residues long. V was shortened by 3 bases and J by 5 bases, with 11 bases between the two germline ends. CDR1 is SGHRS, CDR2 YFSETQ, per germline.

V is TRBV11-2 and J is TRBJ2-4, with D possibly TRBD1 on 6 matching bases. CDR1 is SGHAT, CDR2 FQNNGV, per germline. Trimming removed 5 bases at V and 8 bases at J, with 16 bases between. The CDR3 is made up of 14 amino acids. CDR3 sequence reads: CASSPLTGIHIQYF. The CDR3 DNA sequence: TGTGCCAGCAGCCCTCTAACAGGGATCCACATTCAGTACTTC.

The chain recombines TRBV30 with TRBJ2-7; possible D gene TRBD1, 5 bases. The V and J ends lost 2 bases and 2 bases respectively, with 13 bases between them. The germline CDR1 and CDR2 sequences are GTSNPN and SVGIG (reference sequence). The CDR3 totals 14 residues. The CDR3, as DNA: TGTGCCTGGAGTAGGGGAACAACCACCTACGAGCAGTACTTC. This encodes CAWSRGTTTYEQYF.

The V gene is TRBV11-3, the J gene TRBJ2-3; D is undetermined. In germline, CDR1 is SGHNT, CDR2 YENEEA. The CDR3 totals 14 residues. With 8 bases removed from V and 1 base from J, the gap between germline ends came to 13 bases. The DNA for the CDR3 is TGTGCCAGCCAGCCGCGCGGTGGCACAGATACGCAGTATTTT. Protein: CASQPRGGTDTQYF.

This chain connects TRBV9 to TRBJ1-2, with a possible D match to TRBD1 (5 bases). The length of the CDR3 is 16 residues. V lost 3 bases to trimming and J lost 0 bases, with 15 bases between them. Per germline, CDR1 SGDLS and CDR2 YYNGEE. CDR3 in DNA: TGTGCCAGCAGCGGTAGTAGGGGCCGGACTAACTATGGCTACACCTTC. This gives the protein CASSGSRGRTNYGYTF.

The chain couples TRBV5-1 to TRBJ1-1; D perhaps matches TRBD1 (5 bases). The germline CDR1 and CDR2 sequences are SGHRS and YFSETQ. V dropped 0 bases and J dropped 11 bases, with 14 bases sitting between them. CDR3 length equals 13 residues. The chain's CDR3 is CASSLVEGVGAFF. CDR3 nucleotide sequence: TGCGCCAGCAGCTTGGTAGAAGGGGTTGGGGCTTTCTTT.

The chain joins TRBV5-1 to TRBJ2-1; D is unclear. Between the trimmed V and J ends, which lost 3 bases and 8 bases, there was a span of 18 bases. This CDR3 has 15 amino acids. CDR1 and CDR2 from the germline V gene are SGHRS and YFSETQ. The CDR3 region has the DNA TGCGCCAGCAGCTCACGTTATACCGCTGGCGATGAGCAGTTCTTC. As protein: CASSSRYTAGDEQFF.

The rearrangement links TRBV9 to TRBJ2-7; perhaps TRBD1 as D (6 bases). This CDR3 has 14 residues. From germline, CDR1 is SGDLS and CDR2 YYNGEE. Trimming took off 3 bases at V and 1 base at J, with 11 bases between the two ends. The CDR3 coding sequence is TGTGCCAGCAGCGGCACGACAGGTTCCTACGAGCAGTACTTC. Encoded protein: CASSGTTGSYEQYF. The full variable domain, its missing parts supplied by reference TRBV9 and TRBJ2-7, is DSGVTQTPKHLITATGQRVTLRCSPRSGDLSVYWYQQSLDQGLQFLIQYYNGEERAKGNILERFSAQQFPDLHSELNLSSLELGDSALYFCASSGTTGSYEQYFGPGTRLTVT.

The chain joins TRBV5-4 to TRBJ2-5, with 8 nucleotides matching TRBD2. V dropped 1 base and J dropped 5; count of bases not matched to a gene: 7. The germline V gene encodes CDR1 SGHNT and CDR2 YYREEE (reference sequence). This CDR3 spans 15 amino acids. The CDR3 bases are TGTGCCAGCAGCTTGTATACGGGAGGGTATGAGACCCAGTACTTC. Residues: CASSLYTGGYETQYF.

This sequence joins TRBV6-5 and TRBJ2-2; 7 nucleotides align to TRBD1. This CDR3 comprises 12 residues. V lost 8 bases, J lost 4 bases, and 1 base stayed unmatched. Germline CDR1 and CDR2: MNHEY and SVGAGI. CDR3 coding DNA: TGTGCCAGCCACAGGGGCACCGGGGAGCTGTTTTTT. It is translated as CASHRGTGELFF.

CDR3 DNA: TGTGCCAGCAGCCAAGAGGCAGGGAGTAATGGCTACACCTTC. Protein product: CASSQEAGSNGYTF. The rearrangement uses TRBV11-2 and TRBJ1-2; D might be TRBD1 (5 bases). The V gene lost 5 bases and the J gene lost 6 bases, with 16 bases spanning the gap. The germline V gene encodes CDR1 SGHAT and CDR2 FQNNGV. The CDR3 totals 14 residues.

The chain employs TRBV4-1 and TRBJ1-2, with 9 bases fitting TRBD1. Germline lookup yields CDR1 MGHRA and CDR2 YSYEKL. J was trimmed by 4 bases and V by 3 bases; bases with no gene match: 6. This CDR3 region has 15 residues. This chain's CDR3 is CASSHPDRGGYGYTF. The DNA for the CDR3 is TGCGCCAGCAGCCACCCTGACAGGGGGGGCTATGGCTACACCTTC.

Regarding this clone: At the DNA level, this CDR3 is encoded by other sequences in the same sample as well. V and J are TRBV7-9 and TRBJ2-1, with D hard to call. Germline CDR1 reads SEHNR; CDR2 reads FQNEAQ (reference sequence). The V gene lost 5 bases and the J gene lost 7 bases, with 6 bases spanning the gap. This CDR3 has 11 residues. CDR3 region: CASSLANEQFF. CDR3 in DNA: TGTGCCAGCAGCCTTGCAAATGAGCAGTTCTTC.